Here is one TCR beta chain with its context. Its antigen is unidentified. This entry comes from a study of multiple sclerosis patients with progressive multifocal leukoencephalopathy. Study-wide results and limits: In most PML patients, TRB repertoires appeared less diverse by entropy.

Generated by immunoSEQ multiplex PCR, the TCRdb table keeps only in-frame clones and is missing some. The data show 25,000 to 30,000 clones, approximately 85% seen once. Germline V CDR1 and CDR2: SGHTA, FQGNSA. There are 15 residues in the CDR3. V lost 2 bases to trimming and J lost 5 bases; unmatched junction nucleotides: 8. Time point of the sample: time of PML onset. Natalizumab-treated patients developed PML between roughly 15 and 56 months into natalizumab therapy. The T3 samples were drawn when PML began. Sequenced here: PBMCs, sampled from a patient treated with natalizumab. V gene TRBV7-2 combines with J gene TRBJ2-7, with 8 bases aligning to TRBD1. The TCR sequence derives from a woman aged 25 to 39 with progressive multifocal leukoencephalopathy. CDR3 residues: CASSLQGQGLHEQYF. The CDR3 DNA sequence: TGTGCCAGCAGCTTACAAGGACAGGGTTTACACGAGCAGTACTTC.